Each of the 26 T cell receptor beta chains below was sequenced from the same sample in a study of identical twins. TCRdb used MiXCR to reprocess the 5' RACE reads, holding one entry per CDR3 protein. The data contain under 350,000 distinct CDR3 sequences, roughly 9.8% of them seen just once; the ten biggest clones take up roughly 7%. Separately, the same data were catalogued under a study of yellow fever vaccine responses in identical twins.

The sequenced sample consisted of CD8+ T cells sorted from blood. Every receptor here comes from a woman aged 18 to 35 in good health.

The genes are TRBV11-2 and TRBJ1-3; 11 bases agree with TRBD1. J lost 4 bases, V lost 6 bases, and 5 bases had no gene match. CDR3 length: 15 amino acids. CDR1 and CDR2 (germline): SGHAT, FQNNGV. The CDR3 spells CASRGQGELGNTIYF. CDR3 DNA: TGTGCCAGCAGGGGACAGGGGGAATTAGGAAACACCATATATTTT.

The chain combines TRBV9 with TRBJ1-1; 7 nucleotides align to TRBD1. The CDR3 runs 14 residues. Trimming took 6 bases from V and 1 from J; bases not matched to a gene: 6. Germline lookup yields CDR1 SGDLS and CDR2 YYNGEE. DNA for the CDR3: TGTGCCAGCAAGGGGGCCCGGAGGAACACTGAAGCTTTCTTT. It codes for CASKGARRNTEAFF.

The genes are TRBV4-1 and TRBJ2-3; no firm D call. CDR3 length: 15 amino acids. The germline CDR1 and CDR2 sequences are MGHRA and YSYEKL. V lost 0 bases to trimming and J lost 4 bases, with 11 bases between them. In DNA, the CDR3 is TGCGCCAGCAGCCAAGACTATTTTGGGGCAGATACGCAGTATTTT. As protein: CASSQDYFGADTQYF.

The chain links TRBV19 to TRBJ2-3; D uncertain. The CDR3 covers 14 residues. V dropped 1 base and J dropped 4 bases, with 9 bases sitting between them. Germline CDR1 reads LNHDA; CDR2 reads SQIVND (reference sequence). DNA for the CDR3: TGTGCCAGTAGTATAGCCTCGGGTCCAGATACGCAGTATTTT. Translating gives CASSIASGPDTQYF. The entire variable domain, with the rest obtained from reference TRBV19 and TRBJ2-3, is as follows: DGGITQSPKYLFRKEGQNVTLSCEQNLNHDAMYWYRQDPGQGLRLIYYSQIVNDFQKGDIAEGYSVSREKKESFPLTVTSAQKNPTAFYLCASSIASGPDTQYFGPGTRLTVL.

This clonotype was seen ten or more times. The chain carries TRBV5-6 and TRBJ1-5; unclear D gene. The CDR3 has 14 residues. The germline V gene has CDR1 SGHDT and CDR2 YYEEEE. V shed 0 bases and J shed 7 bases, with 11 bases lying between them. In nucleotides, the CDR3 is TGTGCCAGCAGCTTGGCAGACCCCGGCCAGCCCCAGCATTTT. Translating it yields CASSLADPGQPQHF.

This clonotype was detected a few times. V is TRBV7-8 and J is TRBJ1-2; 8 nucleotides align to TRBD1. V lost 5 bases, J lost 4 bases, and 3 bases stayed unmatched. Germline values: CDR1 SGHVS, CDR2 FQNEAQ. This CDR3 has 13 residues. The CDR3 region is CASSTGQVYGYTF. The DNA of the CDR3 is TGTGCCAGCAGCACGGGACAGGTCTATGGCTACACCTTC. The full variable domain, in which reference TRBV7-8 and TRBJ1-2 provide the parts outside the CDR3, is GAGVSQSPRYKVAKRGQDVALRCDPISGHVSLFWYQQALGQGPEFLTYFQNEAQLDKSGLPSDRFFAERPEGSVSTLKIQRTQQEDSAVYLCASSTGQVYGYTFGSGTRLTVV.

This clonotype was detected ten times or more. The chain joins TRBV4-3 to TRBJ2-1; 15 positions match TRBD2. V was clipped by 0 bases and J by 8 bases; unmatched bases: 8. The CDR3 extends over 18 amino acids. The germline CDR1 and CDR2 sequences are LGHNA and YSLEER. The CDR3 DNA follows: TGCGCCAGCAGCCAAGAGTCGTCGGGACTAGCGGGAGGCTATGAGCAGTTCTTC. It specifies CASSQESSGLAGGYEQFF.

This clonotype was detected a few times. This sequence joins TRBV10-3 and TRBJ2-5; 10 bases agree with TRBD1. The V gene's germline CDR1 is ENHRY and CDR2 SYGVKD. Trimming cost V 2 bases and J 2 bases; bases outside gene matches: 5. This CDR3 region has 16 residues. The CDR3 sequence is CAISETGQGTQETQYF. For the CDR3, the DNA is TGTGCCATCAGTGAGACGGGACAGGGGACACAAGAGACCCAGTACTTC.

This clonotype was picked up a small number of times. In DNA, the CDR3 is TGTGCCAGCAGCTTACCGGGAAGGGGTTACGAGCAGTACTTC. Protein: CASSLPGRGYEQYF. The chain links TRBV7-2 to TRBJ2-7, with D perhaps given as TRBD1 or TRBD2 (5 bases each). The V end was cut by 2 bases, the J end by 4 bases, with 12 bases between. This CDR3 is 14 amino acids long. Germline V CDR1 and CDR2: SGHTA, FQGNSA. Supplemented by reference TRBV7-2 and TRBJ2-7, the full variable domain reads GAGVSQSPSNKVTEKGKDVELRCDPISGHTALYWYRQSLGQGLEFLIYFQGNSAPDKSGLPSDRFSAERTGGSVSTLTIQRTQQEDSAVYLCASSLPGRGYEQYFGPGTRLTVT.

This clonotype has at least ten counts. In DNA, the CDR3 is TGCGCCAGCAGCCAAGGGCCAGGGGGGCTCACCGGGGAGCTGTTTTTT. Its protein product is CASSQGPGGLTGELFF. The chain links TRBV4-3 to TRBJ2-2; the D gene is possibly TRBD1 (7 bases). V was pared by 1 base and J by 4 bases, with 13 bases between. Germline V CDR1 and CDR2: LGHNA, YSLEER. CDR3 size: 16 residues.

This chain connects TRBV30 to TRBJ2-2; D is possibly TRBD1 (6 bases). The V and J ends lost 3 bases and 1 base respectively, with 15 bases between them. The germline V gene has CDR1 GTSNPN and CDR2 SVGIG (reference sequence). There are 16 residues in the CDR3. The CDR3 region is CAWREYRDKNTGELFF. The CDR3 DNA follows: TGTGCCTGGAGAGAGTACCGGGACAAGAACACCGGGGAGCTGTTTTTT.

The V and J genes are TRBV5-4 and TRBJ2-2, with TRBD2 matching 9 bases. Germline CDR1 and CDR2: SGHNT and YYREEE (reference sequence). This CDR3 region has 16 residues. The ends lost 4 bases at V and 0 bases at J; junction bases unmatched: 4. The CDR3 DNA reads TGTGCCAGCAGCATTGGACTAGCGACGAACACCGGGGAGCTGTTTTTT. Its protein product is CASSIGLATNTGELFF.

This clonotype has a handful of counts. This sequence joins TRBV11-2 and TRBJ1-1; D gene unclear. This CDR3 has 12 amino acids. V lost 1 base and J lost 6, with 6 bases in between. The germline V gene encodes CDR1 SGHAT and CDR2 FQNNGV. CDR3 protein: CASSLVLPEAFF. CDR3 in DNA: TGTGCCAGCAGCTTAGTATTGCCTGAAGCTTTCTTT.

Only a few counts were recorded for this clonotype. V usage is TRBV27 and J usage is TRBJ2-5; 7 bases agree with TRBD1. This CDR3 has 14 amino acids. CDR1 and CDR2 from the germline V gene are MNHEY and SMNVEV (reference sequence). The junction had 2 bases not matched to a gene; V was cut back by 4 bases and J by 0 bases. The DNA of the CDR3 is TGTGCCAGCAGTTCGGGGACAGACCAAGAGACCCAGTACTTC. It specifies CASSSGTDQETQYF.

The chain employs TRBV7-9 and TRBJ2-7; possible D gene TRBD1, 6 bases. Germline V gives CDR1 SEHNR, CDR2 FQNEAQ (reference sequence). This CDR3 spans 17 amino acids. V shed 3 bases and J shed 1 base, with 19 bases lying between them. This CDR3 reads CASSFSAHRVPSYEQYF. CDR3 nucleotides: TGTGCCAGCAGCTTCTCAGCGCACAGGGTACCATCCTACGAGCAGTACTTC. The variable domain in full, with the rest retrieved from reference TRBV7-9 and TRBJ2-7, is DTGVSQNPRHKITKRGQNVTFRCDPISEHNRLYWYRQTLGQGPEFLTYFQNEAQLEKSRLLSDRFSAERPKGSFSTLEIQRTEQGDSAMYLCASSFSAHRVPSYEQYFGPGTRLTVT.

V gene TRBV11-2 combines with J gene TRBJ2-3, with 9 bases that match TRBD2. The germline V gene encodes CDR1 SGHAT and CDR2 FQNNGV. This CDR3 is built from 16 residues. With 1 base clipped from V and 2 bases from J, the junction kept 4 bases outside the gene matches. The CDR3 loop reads CASSLVAGAYTDTQYF. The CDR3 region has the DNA TGTGCCAGCAGCTTAGTAGCGGGGGCCTACACAGATACGCAGTATTTT.

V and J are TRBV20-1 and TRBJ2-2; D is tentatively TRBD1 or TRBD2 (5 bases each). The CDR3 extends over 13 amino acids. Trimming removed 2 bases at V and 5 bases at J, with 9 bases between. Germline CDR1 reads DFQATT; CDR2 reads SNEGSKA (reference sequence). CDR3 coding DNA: TGCAGTGCTAGATGGGACCAAACCGGGGAGCTGTTTTTT. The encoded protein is CSARWDQTGELFF.

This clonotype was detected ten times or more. The CDR3 protein is CSARDPSDQPQHF. The CDR3 DNA follows: TGCAGTGCTAGAGATCCGTCCGATCAGCCCCAGCATTTT. The V call is TRBV20-1, the J call TRBJ1-5; D gene unclear. Germline lookup yields CDR1 DFQATT and CDR2 SNEGSKA (reference sequence). V lost 0 bases and J lost 5, with 8 bases in between. This CDR3 contains 13 residues.

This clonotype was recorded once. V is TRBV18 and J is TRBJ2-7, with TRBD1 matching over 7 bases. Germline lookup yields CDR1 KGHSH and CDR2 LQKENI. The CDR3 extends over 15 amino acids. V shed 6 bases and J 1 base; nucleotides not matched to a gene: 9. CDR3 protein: CASSLTGSTSYEQYF. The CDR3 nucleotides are TGTGCCAGCTCCCTGACAGGGAGCACTTCCTACGAGCAGTACTTC.

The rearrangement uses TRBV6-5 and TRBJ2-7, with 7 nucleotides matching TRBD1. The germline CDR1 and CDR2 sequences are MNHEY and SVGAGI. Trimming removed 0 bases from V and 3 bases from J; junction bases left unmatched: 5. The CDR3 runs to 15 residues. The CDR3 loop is CASSYSQGQLYEQYF. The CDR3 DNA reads TGTGCCAGCAGTTACTCTCAGGGACAGCTCTACGAGCAGTACTTC.

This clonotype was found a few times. CDR3 bases: TGTGCCAGCAGTTACAACGACATCACAGATACGCAGTATTTT. The encoded protein is CASSYNDITDTQYF. The chain uses TRBV6-5 and TRBJ2-3; D gene uncertain. Deletions cut 2 bases from V and 2 bases from J, with 8 bases between. The CDR3 spans 14 residues. CDR1 and CDR2 from the germline V gene are MNHEY and SVGAGI.

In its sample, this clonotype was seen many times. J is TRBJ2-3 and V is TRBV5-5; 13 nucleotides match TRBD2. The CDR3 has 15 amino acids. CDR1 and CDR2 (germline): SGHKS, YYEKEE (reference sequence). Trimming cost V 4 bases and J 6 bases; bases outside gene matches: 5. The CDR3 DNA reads TGTGCCAGCAGCCAGGGACTAGCGGGAATGGATACGCAGTATTTT. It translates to CASSQGLAGMDTQYF.

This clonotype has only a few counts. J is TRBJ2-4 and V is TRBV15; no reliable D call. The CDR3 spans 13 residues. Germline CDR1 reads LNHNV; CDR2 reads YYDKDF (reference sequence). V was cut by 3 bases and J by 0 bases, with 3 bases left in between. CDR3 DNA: TGTGCCACCAGCAGGGAAGCCAAAAACATTCAGTACTTC. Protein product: CATSREAKNIQYF.

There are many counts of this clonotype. The DNA of the CDR3 is TGCAGTGCTAGAGATACTTCCGCGGGGTACGAGCAGTACTTC. This codes for CSARDTSAGYEQYF. V usage is TRBV20-1 and J usage is TRBJ2-7, with D possibly TRBD2 on 6 matching bases. The germline CDR1 and CDR2 sequences are DFQATT and SNEGSKA (reference sequence). CDR3 size: 14 residues. V was clipped by 0 bases and J by 4 bases, with 13 bases between them.

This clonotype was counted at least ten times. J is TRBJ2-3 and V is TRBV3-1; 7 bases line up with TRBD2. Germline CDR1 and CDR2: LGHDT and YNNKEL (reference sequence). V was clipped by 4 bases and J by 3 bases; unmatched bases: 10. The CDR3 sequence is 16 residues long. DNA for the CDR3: TGTGCCAGCAGCCTCGAGGCTAGCGGTCGGACAGATACGCAGTATTTT. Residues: CASSLEASGRTDTQYF.

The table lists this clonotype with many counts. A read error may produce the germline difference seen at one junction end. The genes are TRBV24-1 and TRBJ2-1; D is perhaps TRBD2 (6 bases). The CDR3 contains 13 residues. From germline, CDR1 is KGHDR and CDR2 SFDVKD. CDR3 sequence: CATSDLPTSRVSF. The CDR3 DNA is TGTGCCACCAGTGATTTGCCAACTAGCCGTGTAAGCTTC.